This T cell receptor beta chain was recorded in a study of cytomegalovirus exposure and HLA in healthy donors. To note about this clone: Its antigen is still unknown.

Points from the study as a whole: TCR beta V- and J-gene trimming was later associated with a missense DCLRE1C variant.

V lost 0 bases, J lost 2 bases, and 14 bases lay in between. The CDR3 runs 16 residues. CDR1 is LNHNV, CDR2 YYDKDF, per germline (reference sequence). Both 60 Vbeta primers and 13 Jbeta primers went into the PCR. Only in-frame clones appear in the TCRdb table, and some are missing; sequencing was by immunoSEQ multiplex PCR. The table includes over 200,000 clones, about 80% detected once. This receptor was taken from a woman in her forties in good health and CMV-seropositive. The chain carries TRBV15 and TRBJ2-7; D unclear. Sequences were obtained from PBMCs. CDR3 bases: TGTGCCACCAGCAGAGATCTGGAGTCCCCAACCTACGAGCAGTACTTC. It translates to CATSRDLESPTYEQYF. Full variable domain (rest looked up from reference TRBV15 and TRBJ2-7): DAMVIQNPRYQVTQFGKPVTLSCSQTLNHNVMYWYQQKSSQAPKLLFHYYDKDFNNEADTPDNFQSRRPNTSFCFLDIRSPGLGDTAMYLCATSRDLESPTYEQYFGPGTRLTVT.